The 22 T cell receptor beta chains below all came from one sample that was sequenced in a study of vaccination and CD4 T cells after COVID-19. Treatment indicated: approximately 11-day PBMC culture with coronavirus spike peptide pools or control peptides (ViraFEST assay). The Oncomine TCR Beta short-read assay generated sequence data from the DNA of cultured CD4+ T cells. MiXCR was run by TCRdb on the PCR reads, yielding one entry per CDR3 protein. The top ten clones hold roughly a sixth of a sample with some 15,000 distinct CDR3 sequences, 24% of them seen once. The antigens these receptors bind are not known. The source was CD4+ T cells from blood, cultured in vitro, collected after SARS-CoV-2 vaccination. The receptors originated from a human donor who had recovered from COVID-19.

This clonotype rates as medium-sized. This rearrangement joins TRBV19 to TRBJ1-5, with 8 bases matching TRBD1. Germline V gives CDR1 LNHDA, CDR2 SQIVND (reference sequence). The CDR3 is 16 amino acids. The V gene end was trimmed by 4 bases and the J gene end by 5 bases; junction bases not matched to a gene: 10. The CDR3 loop is CASSSGGTGFDQPQHF. The DNA of the CDR3 is TGTGCCAGTAGTAGTGGGGGGACAGGCTTTGATCAGCCCCAGCATTTT.

This clonotype was detected only a few times. CDR3 DNA sequence: TGTGCCAGCACTCCTCTTCGCAGGGGAGACTATGGCTACACCTTC. This sequence encodes CASTPLRRGDYGYTF. This chain joins TRBV2 and TRBJ1-2; D perhaps matches TRBD1 (6 bases). V was cut by 7 bases and J by 3 bases, with 18 bases left in between. This CDR3 is 15 amino acids long. Per germline, CDR1 SNHLY and CDR2 FYNNEI.

In its sample, this clonotype was seen a few times. J is TRBJ1-6 and V is TRBV12-3 or TRBV12-4, with D perhaps TRBD1 (6 bases). The CDR3 has 14 amino acids. V lost 7 bases to trimming and J lost 7 bases, with 14 bases between them. CDR3 region: CASTQDSLNSPLHF. The CDR3 bases are TGTGCCAGCACTCAGGACAGCTTAAATTCACCCCTCCACTTT.

This clonotype has more than one count but fewer than ten. This sequence joins TRBV6-2 or TRBV6-3 and TRBJ1-1; D is undetermined. The CDR3 spans 12 residues. CDR1 is MNHEY and CDR2 is SVGEGT in the germline V gene. V was clipped by 1 base and J by 4 bases, with 4 bases between them. CDR3: CASSYLGTEAFF. DNA of the CDR3: TGTGCCAGCAGTTACTTGGGCACTGAAGCTTTCTTT.

V is TRBV18 and J is TRBJ1-1; D remains ambiguous. V lost 2 bases and J 4 bases, leaving 8 bases between the germline ends. This CDR3 spans 13 amino acids. Per germline, CDR1 KGHSH and CDR2 LQKENI. The CDR3 DNA is TGTGCCAGCTCACCAGGAGGGCGCACTGAAGCTTTCTTT. This codes for CASSPGGRTEAFF.

The V call is TRBV7-7, the J call TRBJ2-6; no definite D call. The CDR3 totals 18 residues. Trimming took off 2 bases at V and 0 bases at J, with 14 bases between the two ends. Germline CDR1 SSHAT, CDR2 FNYEAQ (reference sequence). The CDR3 DNA follows: TGTGCCAGCAGCTTACAGGTCTTAAGTAACTCTGGGGCCAACGTCCTGACTTTC. Its protein product is CASSLQVLSNSGANVLTF.

The chain employs TRBV6-1 and TRBJ1-2, with TRBD1 identical over 8 bases. The germline V gene encodes CDR1 MNHNS and CDR2 SASEGT. This CDR3 has 14 amino acids. With V trimmed by 5 bases and J by 3 bases, 5 bases remained unmatched. The CDR3 protein is CASSNQGADYGYTF. CDR3 DNA sequence: TGTGCCAGCAGTAACCAGGGGGCTGACTATGGCTACACCTTC.

The table lists this clonotype with a few counts. This chain joins TRBV7-8 and TRBJ2-2, with 7 bases aligning to TRBD1. The ends lost 5 bases at V and 2 bases at J; junction bases unmatched: 5. The germline CDR1 and CDR2 sequences are SGHVS and FQNEAQ. The CDR3 extends over 15 amino acids. The CDR3 region has the DNA TGTGCCAGCAGCCCCCGGGACAGCAACACCGGGGAGCTGTTTTTT. This encodes CASSPRDSNTGELFF.

This clonotype was detected a few times. The chain links TRBV7-2 to TRBJ2-7; either TRBD1 or TRBD2 may supply D (5 bases each). Trimming took off 5 bases at V and 3 bases at J, with 14 bases between the two ends. The germline gives CDR1 SGHTA, CDR2 FQGNSA. The CDR3 contains 14 residues. DNA for the CDR3: TGTGCCAGCAGCCCCCGGGACCAGAACTACGAGCAGTACTTC. Translating it yields CASSPRDQNYEQYF.

The chain links TRBV18 to TRBJ1-6; D call uncertain. Per germline, CDR1 KGHSH and CDR2 LQKENI. The CDR3 spans 14 residues. V was pared by 1 base and J by 7 bases, with 8 bases between. CDR3: CASSPRHGNSPLHF. The CDR3 region has the DNA TGTGCCAGCTCACCACGACACGGAAATTCACCCCTCCACTTT.

This clonotype turned up a few times. The chain recombines TRBV28 with TRBJ1-4; D possibly corresponds to TRBD1 (5 bases). Deletions cut 5 bases from V and 7 bases from J, with 14 bases between. CDR3 size: 14 residues. The germline V gene has CDR1 MDHEN and CDR2 SYDVKM. The CDR3 sequence: CASSGMAGGEKLFF. DNA of the CDR3: TGTGCCAGCAGTGGGATGGCGGGGGGTGAAAAACTGTTTTTT. The full variable domain, rest sourced from reference TRBV28 and TRBJ1-4, is DVKVTQSSRYLVKRTGEKVFLECVQDMDHENMFWYRQDPGLGLRLIYFSYDVKMKEKGDIPEGYSVSREKKERFSLILESASTNQTSMYLCASSGMAGGEKLFFGSGTQLSVL.

Only one count was recorded for this clonotype. Compared with germline, one end of the junction differs, possibly owing to a read error. The CDR3, as DNA: TGTGCCAGCAGCTTAACTCGGACTAGAGGACTCATCACAGATACGCAGTGTTTT. Translating it yields CASSLTRTRGLITDTQCF. This chain uses TRBV11-2 with TRBJ2-3, with TRBD2 matching over 7 bases. In germline, CDR1 is SGHAT, CDR2 FQNNGV. The CDR3 totals 18 residues.

The chain carries TRBV28 and TRBJ2-1; TRBD2 agrees at 7 bases. V shed 2 bases, J shed 5 bases, and the junction held 12 bases outside the gene matches. The CDR3 is 17 amino acids. Germline CDR1 reads MDHEN; CDR2 reads SYDVKM. CDR3 coding DNA: TGTGCCAGCAGTTTACCGATTGCGGGAGCGGTGAACAATGAGCAGTTCTTC. Amino acids: CASSLPIAGAVNNEQFF.

In the case of this clonotype: The junction departs from germline at one end; a sequencing error may be responsible. The rearrangement links TRBV6-2 or TRBV6-3 to TRBJ2-5, with D unresolved. The germline V gene encodes CDR1 MNHEY and CDR2 SVGEGT. This CDR3 is built from 13 residues. CDR3 DNA sequence: TGTGTCAGCGTCGGCGGAGCCCAAGAGACCCAGTACTTC. The encoded protein is CVSVGGAQETQYF.

The V call is TRBV14, the J call TRBJ2-3; D is perhaps TRBD1 (5 bases). Trimming cost V 3 bases and J 5 bases, with 15 bases left between them. The length of the CDR3 is 15 residues. Per germline, CDR1 SGHDN and CDR2 FVKESK. CDR3 nucleotides: TGTGCCAGCAGCCAGAGGCTTCAGGGAATAGATACGCAGTATTTT. As protein: CASSQRLQGIDTQYF.

The chain uses TRBV6-1 and TRBJ1-3; D is ambiguous. The CDR3 runs 14 residues. The germline gives CDR1 MNHNS, CDR2 SASEGT. Trimming removed 6 bases at V and 0 bases at J, with 9 bases between. DNA of the CDR3: TGTGCCAGCAGCCCGGCCTTCTCTGGAAACACCATATATTTT. As protein: CASSPAFSGNTIYF.

The rearrangement links TRBV12-3 or TRBV12-4 to TRBJ1-5, with D hard to call. The V end lost 5 bases, the J end lost 0 bases, and 14 bases lay between the germline ends. CDR3 size: 16 residues. The CDR3 DNA reads TGTGCCAGCAGTACTGACGGGCCTTATAGCAATCAGCCCCAGCATTTT. Translated, it gives CASSTDGPYSNQPQHF.

J is TRBJ2-1 and V is TRBV5-1; tentative D call: TRBD2 (6 bases). Matching the DNA end better, TRBJ2-7 makes the J call doubtful. CDR3 length equals 14 residues. Germline loops: CDR1 SGHRS, CDR2 YFSETQ. The CDR3, as DNA: TGCGCCAGCAGCTTGTATGGGGGGAAAAACGAGCAGTACTTC. It translates to CASSLYGGKNEQYF.

The V and J genes are TRBV28 and TRBJ1-2; a possible D gene is TRBD1 (5 bases). The V end lost 4 bases, the J end lost 5 bases, and 14 bases lay between the germline ends. Per germline, CDR1 MDHEN and CDR2 SYDVKM. The CDR3 is made up of 14 amino acids. Here the CDR3 DNA reads TGTGCCAGCAGTTCTGGTCAGGGATGGTATGGCTACACCTTC. Residues: CASSSGQGWYGYTF.

The chain has TRBV14 and TRBJ1-1; TRBD1 aligns across 7 bases. The V gene end was trimmed by 4 bases and the J gene end by 5 bases; junction bases not matched to a gene: 7. The CDR3 has 14 amino acids. Germline V CDR1 and CDR2: SGHDN, FVKESK. The CDR3 reads CASSRGTEVTEAFF. As DNA, the CDR3 is TGTGCCAGCAGCCGAGGGACAGAGGTTACTGAAGCTTTCTTT.

The rearrangement uses TRBV29-1 and TRBJ2-3; TRBD2 aligns across 7 bases. CDR3 length: 15 amino acids. Trimming removed 4 bases from V and 0 bases from J; junction bases left unmatched: 7. CDR1 and CDR2 (germline): SQVTM, ANQGSEA. The CDR3 DNA reads TGCAGCGTTGCGCGAGGAGCGGGGAGCACAGATACGCAGTATTTT. The encoded protein is CSVARGAGSTDTQYF.

This clonotype appeared a few times. The genes are TRBV5-8 and TRBJ2-3, with D possibly being TRBD2 (5 bases). Germline V gene lookup returns CDR1 SGHTS and CDR2 YDEGEE. This CDR3 has 14 residues. V was shortened by 1 base and J by 7 bases, with 13 bases between the two germline ends. CDR3 nucleotide sequence: TGTGCCAGCAGCTTGTTTCGAGGGTCAAATACGCAGTATTTT. It codes for CASSLFRGSNTQYF.